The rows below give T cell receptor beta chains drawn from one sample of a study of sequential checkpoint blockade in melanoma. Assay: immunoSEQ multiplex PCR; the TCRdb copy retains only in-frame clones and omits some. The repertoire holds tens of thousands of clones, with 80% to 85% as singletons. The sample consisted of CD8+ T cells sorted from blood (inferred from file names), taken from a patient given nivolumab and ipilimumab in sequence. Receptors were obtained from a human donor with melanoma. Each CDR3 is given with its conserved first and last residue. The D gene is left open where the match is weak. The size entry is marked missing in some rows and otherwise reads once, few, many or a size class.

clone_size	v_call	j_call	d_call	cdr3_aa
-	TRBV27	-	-	CASSLSPGVGVYEQYF
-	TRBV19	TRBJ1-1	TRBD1	CASSMDRGEAFF
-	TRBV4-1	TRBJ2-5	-	CASSQHPGDGETQYF
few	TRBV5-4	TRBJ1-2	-	CASSLVPGKAYGYTF
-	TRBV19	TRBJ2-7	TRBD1	CASSITGAGEQYF
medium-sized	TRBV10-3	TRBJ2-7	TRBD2	CAIAPTLPGGNYEQYF
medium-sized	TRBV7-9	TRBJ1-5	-	CASSRTVNQPQHF
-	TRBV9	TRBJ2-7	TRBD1	CASSPGTGGSIYEQYF
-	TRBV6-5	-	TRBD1	CASSYAQGAGEQYF
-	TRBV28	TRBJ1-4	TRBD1	CASSTQDRVGEKLFF
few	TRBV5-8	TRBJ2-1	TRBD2	CASSQATGGTYNEQFF
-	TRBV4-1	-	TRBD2	CASSQAEGGRYEQYF
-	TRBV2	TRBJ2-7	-	CASKGQLNSYEQYF
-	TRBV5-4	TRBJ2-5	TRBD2	CASSNPAGEAETQYF
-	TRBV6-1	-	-	CASSAMSGGPYEQYF
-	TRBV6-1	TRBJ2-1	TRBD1	CASTNRGSGNEQFF
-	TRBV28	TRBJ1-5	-	CASSPVPGFRDQPQHF
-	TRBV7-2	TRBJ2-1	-	CASSFDSREQFF
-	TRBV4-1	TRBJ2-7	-	CASSHRVTGLLSYEQYF
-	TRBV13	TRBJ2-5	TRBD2	CASSSRKISGRAEETQYF
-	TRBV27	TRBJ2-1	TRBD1	CASSQAQGQGVIEQFF
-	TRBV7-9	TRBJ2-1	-	CASSTVDEQFF
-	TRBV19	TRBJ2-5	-	CASPRAQYF
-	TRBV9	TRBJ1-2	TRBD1	CASSTTGGYYGYTF
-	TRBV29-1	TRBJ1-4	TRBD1	CSVEEGAGEKLFF
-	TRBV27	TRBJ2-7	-	CASSPAGKGYPYEQYF
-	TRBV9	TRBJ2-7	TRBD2	CASSSWTSGSYEQYF
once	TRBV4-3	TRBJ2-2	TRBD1	CASSQRTGGFSGELFF
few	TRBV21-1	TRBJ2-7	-	CASSKGRGCEQYF
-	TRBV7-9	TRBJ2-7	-	CASSLPGQSYEQYF
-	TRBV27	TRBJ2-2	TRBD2	CASSLLGLALTGELFF
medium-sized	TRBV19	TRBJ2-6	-	CASSISRDGANVLTF
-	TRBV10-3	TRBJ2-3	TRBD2	CAISESRAGGLADTQYF
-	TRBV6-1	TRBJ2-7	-	CASSASGGLPYEQYF
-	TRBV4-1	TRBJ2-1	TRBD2	CASSLGTSGGYEQFF
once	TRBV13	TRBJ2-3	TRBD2	CASSFGRGGPTDTQYF
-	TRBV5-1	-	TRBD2	CASSLDGPPGGYEQYF
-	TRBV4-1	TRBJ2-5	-	CASSPRRRDQETQYF
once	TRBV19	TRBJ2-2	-	CASSSLDSGTGELFF
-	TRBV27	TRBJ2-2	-	CASSTGSNTGELFF
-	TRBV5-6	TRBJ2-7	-	CASSLGHDRQYF
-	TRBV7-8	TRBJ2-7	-	CASSLSYEQYF
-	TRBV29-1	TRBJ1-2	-	CSVGGTLYGYTF
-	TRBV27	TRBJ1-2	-	CASSFGARDFYGYTF
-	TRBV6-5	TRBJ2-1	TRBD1	CASSPDRATYNEQFF